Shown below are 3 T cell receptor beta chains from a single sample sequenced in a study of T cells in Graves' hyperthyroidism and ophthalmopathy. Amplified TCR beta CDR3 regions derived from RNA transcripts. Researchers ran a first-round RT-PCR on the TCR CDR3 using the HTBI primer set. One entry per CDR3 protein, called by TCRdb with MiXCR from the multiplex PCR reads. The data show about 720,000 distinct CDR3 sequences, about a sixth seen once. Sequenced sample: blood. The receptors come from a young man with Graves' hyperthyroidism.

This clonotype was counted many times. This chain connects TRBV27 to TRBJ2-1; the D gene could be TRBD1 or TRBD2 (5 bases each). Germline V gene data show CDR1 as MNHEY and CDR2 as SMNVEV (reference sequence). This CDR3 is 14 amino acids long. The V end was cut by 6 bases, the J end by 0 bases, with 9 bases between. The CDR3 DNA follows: TGTGCCAGCAGGGGACCGAGCTCCTACAATGAGCAGTTCTTC. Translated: CASRGPSSYNEQFF.

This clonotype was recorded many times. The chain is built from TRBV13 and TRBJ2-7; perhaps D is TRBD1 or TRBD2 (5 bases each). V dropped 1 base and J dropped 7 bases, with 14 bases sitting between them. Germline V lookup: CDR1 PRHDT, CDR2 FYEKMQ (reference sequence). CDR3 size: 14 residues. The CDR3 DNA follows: TGTGCCAGCAGCTTAGTTTCAGGGCGGAGGGAGCAGTACTTC. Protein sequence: CASSLVSGRREQYF.

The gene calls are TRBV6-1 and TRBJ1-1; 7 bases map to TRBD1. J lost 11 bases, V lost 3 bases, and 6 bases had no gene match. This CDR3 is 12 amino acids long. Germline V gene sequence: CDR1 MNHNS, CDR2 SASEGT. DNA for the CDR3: TGTGCCAGCAGTGAGCCGACAGGGAAGGCTTTCTTT. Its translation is CASSEPTGKAFF.